The sequence of this T cell receptor beta chain was determined in a study of T cell repertoires in cytomegalovirus infection. In the study overall: Public TCR beta signatures provided an indication of both CMV infection and a matching HLA type.

Each CDR3 protein is one row after TCRdb ran MiXCR on the reads. The profile shows some 900,000 distinct CDR3 sequences, about 31% of them singletons. Study conclusions and caveats: Summed frequency of public TCR beta families distinguished CMV carriers with the relevant HLA. In two of eight donors, the top clonotype was HLA-C-restricted CMV-specific.

Trimming removed 9 bases from V and 8 bases from J; junction bases left unmatched: 9. The CDR3 has 12 amino acids. Germline CDR1 and CDR2: MNHNY and SVGAGI (reference sequence). As for this clonotype: The antigen is not known.

Sequences were derived from cultured CD8+ T cells from PBMCs, sampled from culture after CMV antigen stimulation. The receptor's source is a human donor in good health (CMV status not recorded). Some clones in this sample may be carry-over from other donors' samples. This chain links TRBV6-6 with TRBJ1-2; TRBD1 matches at 7 bases. CDR3 bases: TGTGCCAGTACTCAGGGGGGAGAAGGCTACACCTTC. Its translation is CASTQGGEGYTF.